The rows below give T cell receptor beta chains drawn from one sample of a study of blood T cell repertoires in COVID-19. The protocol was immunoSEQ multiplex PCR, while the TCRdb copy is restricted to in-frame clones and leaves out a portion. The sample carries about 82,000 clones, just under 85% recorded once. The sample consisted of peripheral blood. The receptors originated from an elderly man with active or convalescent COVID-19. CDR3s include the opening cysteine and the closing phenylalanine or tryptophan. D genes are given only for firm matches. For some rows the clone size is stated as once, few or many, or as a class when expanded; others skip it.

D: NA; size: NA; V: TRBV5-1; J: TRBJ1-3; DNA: TGCGCCAGCAGCTCGACAGGATCTGGAAACACCATATATTTT; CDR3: CASSSTGSGNTIYF
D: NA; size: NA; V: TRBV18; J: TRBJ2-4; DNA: TGTGCCAGCTCACCACCGGTGGGGGCCGACATTCAGTACTTC; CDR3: CASSPPVGADIQYF
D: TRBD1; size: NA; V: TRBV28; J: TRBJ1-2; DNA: TGTGCCAGCAGGGACGGACAGGGTTTGTTCGGGGGCTACACCTTC; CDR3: CASRDGQGLFGGYTF
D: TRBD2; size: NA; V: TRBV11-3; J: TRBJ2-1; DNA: TGTGCCAGCAGCTTAGATCTGGCGGGCAGCGGGAGGTTGGATGAGCAGTTCTTC; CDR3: CASSLDLAGSGRLDEQFF
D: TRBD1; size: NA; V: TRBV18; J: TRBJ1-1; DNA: TGTGCCACCCAGACAGGGGAGAACACTGAAGCTTTCTTT; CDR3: CATQTGENTEAFF
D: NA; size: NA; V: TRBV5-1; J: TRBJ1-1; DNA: TGCGCCAGCAGCTTGTTCCCCGGGACTGAAGCTTTCTTT; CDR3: CASSLFPGTEAFF
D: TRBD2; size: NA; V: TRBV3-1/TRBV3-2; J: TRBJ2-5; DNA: TGTGCCAGCAGCCGTCGGACTAGCGGGGCACAAGAGACCCAGTACTTC; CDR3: CASSRRTSGAQETQYF
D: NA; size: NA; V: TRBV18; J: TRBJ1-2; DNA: TGTGCCAGCTCGCAACAGGGCATGGATGGCTACACCTTC; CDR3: CASSQQGMDGYTF
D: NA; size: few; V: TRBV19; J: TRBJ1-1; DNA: TGTGCCAGTAGTATAAAAGGGGACACTGAAGCTTTCTTT; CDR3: CASSIKGDTEAFF
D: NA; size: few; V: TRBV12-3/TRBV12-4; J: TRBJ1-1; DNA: TGTGCCAGCAGCATGAGGTGGGCTGAAGCTTTCTTT; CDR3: CASSMRWAEAFF
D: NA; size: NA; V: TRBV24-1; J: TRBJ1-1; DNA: TGTGCCACCAGTGATCCAAGGAGAGAAAGCGCTTTCTTT; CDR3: CATSDPRRESAFF
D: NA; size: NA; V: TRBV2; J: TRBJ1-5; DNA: TGTGCCAGCAGTGGCCTCCCAGGGACTTGGCCCCAGCATTTT; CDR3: CASSGLPGTWPQHF
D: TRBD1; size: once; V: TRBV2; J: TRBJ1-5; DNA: TGTGCCAGCAGTTACCGTCCCGGGACAGGGAATGCGACCCAGCATTTT; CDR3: CASSYRPGTGNATQHF
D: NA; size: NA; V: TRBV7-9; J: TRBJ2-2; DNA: TGTGCCAGCAGCTTAAGGGGGATCGCCGGGGAGCTGTTTTTT; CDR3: CASSLRGIAGELFF
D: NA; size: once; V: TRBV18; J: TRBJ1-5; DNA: TGTGCCAGCTCACCGTCTGGGCGGGATCAGCCCCAGCATTTT; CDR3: CASSPSGRDQPQHF
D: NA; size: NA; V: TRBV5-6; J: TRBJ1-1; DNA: TGTGCCAGCAGCCCCGGGACACCTTTTAGGGGGACTGAAGCTTTCTTT; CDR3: CASSPGTPFRGTEAFF
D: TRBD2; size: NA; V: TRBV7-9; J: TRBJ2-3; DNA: TGTGCCAGCAGCACAGCGGGAGTTTCGGATACGCAGTATTTT; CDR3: CASSTAGVSDTQYF
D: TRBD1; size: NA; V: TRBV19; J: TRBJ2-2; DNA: TGTGCCAGTGAGAGGTCAGGACAGGGTGTTGGGGAGCTGTTTTTT; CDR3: CASERSGQGVGELFF
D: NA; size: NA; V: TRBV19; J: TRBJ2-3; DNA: TGTGCCAGTAGTGCTAGCGAGACAGATACGCAGTATTTT; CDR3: CASSASETDTQYF
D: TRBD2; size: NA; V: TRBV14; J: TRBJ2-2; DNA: TGTGCCAGCAGGGCCGGGACTAGCGTCCTCAGACGGGATACCGGGGAGCTGTTTTTT; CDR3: CASRAGTSVLRRDTGELFF
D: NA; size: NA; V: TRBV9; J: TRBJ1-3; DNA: TGTGCCAGCAGCCCATCGGGGTACTCTGGAAACACCATATATTTT; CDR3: CASSPSGYSGNTIYF
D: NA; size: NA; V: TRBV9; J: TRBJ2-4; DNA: TGTGCCAGCAGCGAGAACAGGCCGGTCATTCAGTACTTC; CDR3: CASSENRPVIQYF
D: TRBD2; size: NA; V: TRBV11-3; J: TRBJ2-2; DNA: TGTGCCAGCAGCTTAGGGCCGACTAGCGGGCTCACCGGGGAGCTGTTTTTT; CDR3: CASSLGPTSGLTGELFF
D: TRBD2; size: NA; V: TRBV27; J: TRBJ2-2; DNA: TGTGCAATACAGAGGGCGGGGGATACCGGGGAGCTGTTTTTT; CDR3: CAIQRAGDTGELFF
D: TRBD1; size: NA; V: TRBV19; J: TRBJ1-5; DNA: TGTGCCAGTAGCAGGGGACAGGTGATATATAGCAATCAGCCCCAGCATTTT; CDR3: CASSRGQVIYSNQPQHF
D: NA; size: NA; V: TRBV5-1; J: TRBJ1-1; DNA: TGCGCCAGCAGTCGGGCCTGGGGGCGGAACACTGAAGCTTTCTTT; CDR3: CASSRAWGRNTEAFF
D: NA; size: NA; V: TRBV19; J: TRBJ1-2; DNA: TGTGCCAGTAGATTAACCAGGGGACCAGCTAACTATGGCTACACCTTC; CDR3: CASRLTRGPANYGYTF
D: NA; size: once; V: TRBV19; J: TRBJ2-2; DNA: TGTGCCAGTAGTACGGGACAGAACACCGGGGAGCTGTTTTTT; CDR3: CASSTGQNTGELFF
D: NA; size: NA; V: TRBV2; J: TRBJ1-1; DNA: TGTGCCAGCAGTATACAGATGAACACTGAAGCTTTCTTT; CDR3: CASSIQMNTEAFF
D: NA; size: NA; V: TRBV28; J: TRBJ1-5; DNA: TGTGCCAGCACGAATCAGGGATGGGGCTATAGCAATCAGCCCCAGCATTTT; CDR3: CASTNQGWGYSNQPQHF
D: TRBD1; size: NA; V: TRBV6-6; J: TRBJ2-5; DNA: TGTGCCAGCAGTCCTGGGACAGGGGGCGCGCTAGGAGAGACCCAGTACTTC; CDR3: CASSPGTGGALGETQYF
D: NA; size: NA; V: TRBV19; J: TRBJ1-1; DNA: TGTGCCAGTAGTACTGACAGGGAAGCTTTCTTT; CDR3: CASSTDREAFF
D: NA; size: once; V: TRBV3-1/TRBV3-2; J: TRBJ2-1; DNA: TGTGCCAGCAGCCAAGACCTAAGAGGGGGCAATGAGCAGTTCTTC; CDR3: CASSQDLRGGNEQFF
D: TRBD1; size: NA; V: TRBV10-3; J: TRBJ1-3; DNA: TGTGCCATCAGGAAGACAGGGGAGAGTGGAAACACCATATATTTT; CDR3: CAIRKTGESGNTIYF
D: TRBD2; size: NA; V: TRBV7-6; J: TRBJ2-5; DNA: TGTGCCAGCAGCTTAAGCCTAGCGGGGGGGCCCCAAGAGACCCAGTACTTC; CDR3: CASSLSLAGGPQETQYF
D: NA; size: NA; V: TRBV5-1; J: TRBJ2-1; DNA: TGCGCCAGCAGCTTGTCAGGTGACAACAATGAGCAGTTCTTC; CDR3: CASSLSGDNNEQFF
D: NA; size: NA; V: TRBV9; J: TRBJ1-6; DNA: TGTGCCAGCAGCGCAGAATCTACAGGATTTTCACCCCTCCACTTT; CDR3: CASSAESTGFSPLHF
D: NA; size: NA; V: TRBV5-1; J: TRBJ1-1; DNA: TGCGCCAGCAACGGGGACACTGAAGCTTTCTTT; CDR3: CASNGDTEAFF
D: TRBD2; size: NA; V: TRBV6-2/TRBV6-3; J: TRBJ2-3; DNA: TGTGCCAGCAGTTACGGGACTAGGGGAAGAATGCAGTATTTT; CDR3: CASSYGTRGRMQYF
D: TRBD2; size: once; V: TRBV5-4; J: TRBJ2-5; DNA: TGTGCCAGCAGCTTGGCCCCTAGCGGGAGGGGCGAGACCCAGTACTTC; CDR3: CASSLAPSGRGETQYF
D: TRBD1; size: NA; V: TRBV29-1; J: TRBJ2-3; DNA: TGCAGCGTAGACGGGACAGGGTTTAGGGATACGCAGTATTTT; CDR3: CSVDGTGFRDTQYF
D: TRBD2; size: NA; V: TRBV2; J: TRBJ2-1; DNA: TGTGCCAGCCTTAGACTAGCGGGGCCCAATGAGCAGTTCTTC; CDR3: CASLRLAGPNEQFF
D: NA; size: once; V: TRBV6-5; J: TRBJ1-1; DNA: TGTGCCAGCAGCCTGGTGGCCACTGAAGCTTTCTTT; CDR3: CASSLVATEAFF
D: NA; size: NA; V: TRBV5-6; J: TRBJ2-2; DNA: TGTGCCAGCAGCAGGACAGAGACCGCGAACACCGGGGAGCTGTTTTTT; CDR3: CASSRTETANTGELFF
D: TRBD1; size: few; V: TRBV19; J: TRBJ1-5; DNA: TGTGCCAGTAGTCCCCGGGACAGTAGCAATCAGCCCCAGCATTTT; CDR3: CASSPRDSSNQPQHF
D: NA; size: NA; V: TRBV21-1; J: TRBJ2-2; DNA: TGTGCCAGCCCCTATAACGGGAACACCGGGGAGCTGTTTTTT; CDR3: CASPYNGNTGELFF
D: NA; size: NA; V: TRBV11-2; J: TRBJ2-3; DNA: TGTGCCAGCAGCTTCCAGGGGGATACGCAGTATTTT; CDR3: CASSFQGDTQYF
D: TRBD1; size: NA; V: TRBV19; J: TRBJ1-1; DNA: TGTGCCAGTTTTCCTCGGGACAGGTTGGGTAAGTCTGAAGCTTTCTTT; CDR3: CASFPRDRLGKSEAFF
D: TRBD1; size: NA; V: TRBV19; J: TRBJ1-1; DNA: TGTGCCAGTAGTAATACCGACCGGGACAGTGAAGCTTTCTTT; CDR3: CASSNTDRDSEAFF
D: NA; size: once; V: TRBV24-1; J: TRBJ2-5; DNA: TGTGCCACCAGTGACAACACGGGTAGTACAGAGACCCAGTACTTC; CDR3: CATSDNTGSTETQYF
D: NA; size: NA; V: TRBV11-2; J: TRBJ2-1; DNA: TGTGCCAGCAGCTTAAGGCAGGCCCAATACAATGAGCAGTTCTTC; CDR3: CASSLRQAQYNEQFF
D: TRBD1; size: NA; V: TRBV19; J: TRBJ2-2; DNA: TGTGCCAGTAGTAGACAGGGGGCGGCGGCCGGGGAGCTGTTTTTT; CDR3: CASSRQGAAAGELFF
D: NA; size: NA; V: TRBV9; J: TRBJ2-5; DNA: TGTGCCAGCAGCGTAGCATATCAGGAAGAGACCCAGTACTTC; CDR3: CASSVAYQEETQYF
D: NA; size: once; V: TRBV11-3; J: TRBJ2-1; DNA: TGTGCCAGCAGCTTAGTGATAGCGGAGACCTACAATGAGCAGTTCTTC; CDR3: CASSLVIAETYNEQFF
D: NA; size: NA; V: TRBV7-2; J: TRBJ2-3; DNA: TGTGCCAGCAGCCGCGATCGATTTAGCTCTAGCACAGATACGCAGTATTTT; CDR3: CASSRDRFSSSTDTQYF
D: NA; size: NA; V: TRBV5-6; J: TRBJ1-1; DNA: TGTGCCAGCAGCTTATACTCGTGGAACACTGAAGCTTTCTTT; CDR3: CASSLYSWNTEAFF